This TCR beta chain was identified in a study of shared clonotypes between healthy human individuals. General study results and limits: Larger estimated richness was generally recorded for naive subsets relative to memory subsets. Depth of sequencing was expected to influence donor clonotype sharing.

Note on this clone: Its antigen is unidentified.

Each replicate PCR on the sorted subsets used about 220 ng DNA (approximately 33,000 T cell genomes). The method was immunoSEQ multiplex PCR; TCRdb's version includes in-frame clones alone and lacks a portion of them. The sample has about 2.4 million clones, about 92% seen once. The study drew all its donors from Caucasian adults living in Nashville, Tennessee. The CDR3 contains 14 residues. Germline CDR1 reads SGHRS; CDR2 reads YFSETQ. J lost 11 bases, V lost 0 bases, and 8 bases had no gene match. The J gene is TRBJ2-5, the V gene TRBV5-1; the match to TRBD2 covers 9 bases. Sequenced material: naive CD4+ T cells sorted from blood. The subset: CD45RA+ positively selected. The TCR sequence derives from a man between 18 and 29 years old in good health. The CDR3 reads CASSLEVAGALQYF. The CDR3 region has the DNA TGCGCCAGCAGCTTGGAAGTAGCGGGGGCCCTTCAGTACTTC.